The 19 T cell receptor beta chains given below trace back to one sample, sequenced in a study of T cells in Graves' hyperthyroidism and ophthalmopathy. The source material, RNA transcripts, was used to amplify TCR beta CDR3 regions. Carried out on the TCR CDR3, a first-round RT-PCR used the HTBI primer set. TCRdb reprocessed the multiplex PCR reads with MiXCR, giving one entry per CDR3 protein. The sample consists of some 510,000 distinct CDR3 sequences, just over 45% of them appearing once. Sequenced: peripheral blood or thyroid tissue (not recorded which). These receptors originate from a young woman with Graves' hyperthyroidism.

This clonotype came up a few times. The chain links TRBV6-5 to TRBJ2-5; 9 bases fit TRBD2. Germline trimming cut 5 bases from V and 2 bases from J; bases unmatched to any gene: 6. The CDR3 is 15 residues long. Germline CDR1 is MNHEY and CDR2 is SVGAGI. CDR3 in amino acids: CASSAQGLAQETQYF. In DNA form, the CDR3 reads TGTGCCAGCAGTGCTCAAGGACTAGCGCAAGAGACCCAGTACTTC.

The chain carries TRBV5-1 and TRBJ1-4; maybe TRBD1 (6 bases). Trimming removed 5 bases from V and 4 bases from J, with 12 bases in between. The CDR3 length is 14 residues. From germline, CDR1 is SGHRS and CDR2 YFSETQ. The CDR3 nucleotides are TGCGCCAGCAGACAGGGAATTAGTAATGAAAAACTGTTTTTT. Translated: CASRQGISNEKLFF.

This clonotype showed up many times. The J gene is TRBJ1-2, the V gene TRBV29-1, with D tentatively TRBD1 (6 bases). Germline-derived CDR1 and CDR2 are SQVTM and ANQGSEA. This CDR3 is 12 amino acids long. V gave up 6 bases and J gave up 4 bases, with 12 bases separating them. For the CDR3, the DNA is TGCAGCGTGGACAGAGAAAGCTATGGCTACACCTTC. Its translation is CSVDRESYGYTF.

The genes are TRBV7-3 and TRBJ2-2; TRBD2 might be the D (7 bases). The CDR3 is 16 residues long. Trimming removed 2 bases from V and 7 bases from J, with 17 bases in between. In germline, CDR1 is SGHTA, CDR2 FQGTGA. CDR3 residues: CASSLRPGGESGELFF. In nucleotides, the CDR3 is TGTGCCAGCAGCTTACGCCCGGGGGGCGAGAGCGGGGAGCTGTTTTTT.

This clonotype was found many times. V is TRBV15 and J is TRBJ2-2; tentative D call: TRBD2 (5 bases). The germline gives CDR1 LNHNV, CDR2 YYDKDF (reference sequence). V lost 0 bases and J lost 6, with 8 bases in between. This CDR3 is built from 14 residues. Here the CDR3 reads CATSRDRRAGELFF. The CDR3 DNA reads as TGTGCCACCAGCAGAGATCGGCGGGCCGGGGAGCTGTTTTTT.

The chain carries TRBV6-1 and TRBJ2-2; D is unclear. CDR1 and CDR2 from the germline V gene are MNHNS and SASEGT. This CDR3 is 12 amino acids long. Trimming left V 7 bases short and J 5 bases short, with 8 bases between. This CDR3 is CASTHGTGELFF. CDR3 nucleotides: TGTGCCAGCACCCACGGGACCGGGGAGCTGTTTTTT.

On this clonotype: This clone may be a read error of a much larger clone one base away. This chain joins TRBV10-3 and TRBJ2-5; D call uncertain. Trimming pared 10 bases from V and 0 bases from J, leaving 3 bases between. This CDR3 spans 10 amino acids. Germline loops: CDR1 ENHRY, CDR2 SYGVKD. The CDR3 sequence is CASHQETQYF. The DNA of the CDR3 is TGTGCCAGCCACCAAGAGACCCAGTACTTC.

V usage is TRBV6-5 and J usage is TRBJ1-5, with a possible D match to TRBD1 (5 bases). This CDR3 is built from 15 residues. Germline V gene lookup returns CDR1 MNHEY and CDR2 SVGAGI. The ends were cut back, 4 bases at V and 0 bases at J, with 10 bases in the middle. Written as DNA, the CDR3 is TGTGCCAGCAGTTCCGACAGACATAGCAATCAGCCCCAGCATTTT. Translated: CASSSDRHSNQPQHF.

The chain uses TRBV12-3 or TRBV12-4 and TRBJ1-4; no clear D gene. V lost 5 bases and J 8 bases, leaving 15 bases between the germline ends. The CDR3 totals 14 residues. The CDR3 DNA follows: TGTGCCAGCAGTCCGAGGACCTTTAGGGAAAAACTGTTTTTT. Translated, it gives CASSPRTFREKLFF.

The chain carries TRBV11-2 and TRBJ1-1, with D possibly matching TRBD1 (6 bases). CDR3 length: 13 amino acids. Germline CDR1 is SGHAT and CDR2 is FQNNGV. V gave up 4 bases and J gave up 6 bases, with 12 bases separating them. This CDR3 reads CASSSYRVPEAFF. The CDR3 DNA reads TGTGCCAGCAGCTCCTACAGGGTCCCTGAAGCTTTCTTT.

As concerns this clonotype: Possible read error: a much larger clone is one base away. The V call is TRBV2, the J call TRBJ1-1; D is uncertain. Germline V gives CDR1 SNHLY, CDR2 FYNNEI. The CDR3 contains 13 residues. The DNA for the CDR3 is TGTGCCATCAGTGAGATCGTGAACACTGAAGCTTTCTTT. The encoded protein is CAISEIVNTEAFF.

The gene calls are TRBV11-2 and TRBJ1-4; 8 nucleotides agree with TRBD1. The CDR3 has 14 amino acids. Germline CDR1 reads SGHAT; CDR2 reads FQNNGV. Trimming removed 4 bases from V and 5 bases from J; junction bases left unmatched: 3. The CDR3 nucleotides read TGTGCCAGCAGCTATAGACAGGGGAATGAAAAACTGTTTTTT. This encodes CASSYRQGNEKLFF.

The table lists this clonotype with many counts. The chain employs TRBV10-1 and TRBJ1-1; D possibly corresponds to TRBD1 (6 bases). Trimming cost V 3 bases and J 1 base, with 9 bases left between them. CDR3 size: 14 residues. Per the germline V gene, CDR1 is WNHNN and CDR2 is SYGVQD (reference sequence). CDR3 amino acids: CASSDYRENTEAFF. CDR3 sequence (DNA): TGCGCCAGCAGTGATTACAGGGAGAACACTGAAGCTTTCTTT.

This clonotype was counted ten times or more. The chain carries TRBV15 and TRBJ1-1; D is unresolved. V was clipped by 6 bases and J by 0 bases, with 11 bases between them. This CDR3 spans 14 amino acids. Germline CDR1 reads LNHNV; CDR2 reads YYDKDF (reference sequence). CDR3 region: CATRDPGVNTEAFF. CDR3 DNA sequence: TGTGCCACCAGAGACCCGGGCGTGAACACTGAAGCTTTCTTT. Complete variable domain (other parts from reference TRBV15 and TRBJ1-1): DAMVIQNPRYQVTQFGKPVTLSCSQTLNHNVMYWYQQKSSQAPKLLFHYYDKDFNNEADTPDNFQSRRPNTSFCFLDIRSPGLGDTAMYLCATRDPGVNTEAFFGQGTRLTVV.

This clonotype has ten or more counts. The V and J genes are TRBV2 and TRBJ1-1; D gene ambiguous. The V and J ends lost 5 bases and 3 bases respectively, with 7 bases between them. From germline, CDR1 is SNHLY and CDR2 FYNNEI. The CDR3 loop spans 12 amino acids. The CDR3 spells CASSRDHTEAFF. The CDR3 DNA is TGTGCCAGCAGTCGAGACCACACTGAAGCTTTCTTT.

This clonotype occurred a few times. This chain's CDR3 is CASSPPDRVYEQYF. CDR3 nucleotides: TGTGCCAGCAGCCCCCCCGACAGGGTGTACGAGCAGTACTTC. This sequence joins TRBV7-6 and TRBJ2-7; 7 bases line up with TRBD1. Germline V lookup: CDR1 SGHVS, CDR2 FNYEAQ. The CDR3 totals 14 residues. J lost 4 bases, V lost 5 bases, and 8 bases had no gene match.

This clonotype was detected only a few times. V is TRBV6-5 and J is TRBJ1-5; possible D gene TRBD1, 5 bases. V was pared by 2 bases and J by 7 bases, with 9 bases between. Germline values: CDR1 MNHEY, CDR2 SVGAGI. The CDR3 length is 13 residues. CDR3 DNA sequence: TGTGCCAGCAGTTACGGGGGGGTCCAGCCCCAGCATTTT. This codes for CASSYGGVQPQHF.

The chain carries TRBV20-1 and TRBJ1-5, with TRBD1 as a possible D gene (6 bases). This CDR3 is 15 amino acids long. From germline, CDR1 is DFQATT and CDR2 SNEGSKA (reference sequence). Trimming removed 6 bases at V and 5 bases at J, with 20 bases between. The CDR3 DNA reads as TGCAGTGCGGCTCAACGGCAGGGGTTAGATCAGCCCCAGCATTTT. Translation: CSAAQRQGLDQPQHF.

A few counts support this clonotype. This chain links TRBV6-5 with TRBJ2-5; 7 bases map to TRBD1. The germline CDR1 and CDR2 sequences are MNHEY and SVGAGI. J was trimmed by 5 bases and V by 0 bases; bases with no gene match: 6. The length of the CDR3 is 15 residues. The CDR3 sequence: CASSYSDREWETQYF. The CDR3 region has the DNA TGTGCCAGCAGTTACTCCGACAGGGAGTGGGAGACCCAGTACTTC.